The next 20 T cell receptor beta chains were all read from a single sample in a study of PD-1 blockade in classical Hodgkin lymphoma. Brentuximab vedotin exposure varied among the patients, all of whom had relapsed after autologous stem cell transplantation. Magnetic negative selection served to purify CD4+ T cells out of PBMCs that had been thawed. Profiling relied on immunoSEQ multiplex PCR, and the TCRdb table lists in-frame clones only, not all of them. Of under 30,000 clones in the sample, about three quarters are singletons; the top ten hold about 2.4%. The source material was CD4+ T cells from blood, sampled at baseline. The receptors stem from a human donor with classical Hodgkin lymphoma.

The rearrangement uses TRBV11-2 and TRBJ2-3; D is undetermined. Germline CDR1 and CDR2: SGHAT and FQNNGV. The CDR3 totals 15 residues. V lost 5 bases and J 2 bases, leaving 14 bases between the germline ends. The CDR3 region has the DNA TGTGCCAGCAGCCCCGGGTCTACCCTCACAGATACGCAGTATTTT. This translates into CASSPGSTLTDTQYF.

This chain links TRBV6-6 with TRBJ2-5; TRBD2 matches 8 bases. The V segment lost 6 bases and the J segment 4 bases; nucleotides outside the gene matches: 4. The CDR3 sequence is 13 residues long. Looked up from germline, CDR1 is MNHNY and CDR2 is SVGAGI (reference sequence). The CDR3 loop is CASSPRGGETQYF. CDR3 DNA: TGTGCCAGCAGCCCCCGGGGGGGAGAGACCCAGTACTTC.

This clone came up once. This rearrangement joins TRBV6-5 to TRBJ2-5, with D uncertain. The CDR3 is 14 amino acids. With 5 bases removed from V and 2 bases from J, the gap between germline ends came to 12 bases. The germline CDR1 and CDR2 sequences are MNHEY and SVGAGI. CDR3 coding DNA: TGTGCCAGCAGTGGCTGGACGGATCAAGAGACCCAGTACTTC. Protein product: CASSGWTDQETQYF.

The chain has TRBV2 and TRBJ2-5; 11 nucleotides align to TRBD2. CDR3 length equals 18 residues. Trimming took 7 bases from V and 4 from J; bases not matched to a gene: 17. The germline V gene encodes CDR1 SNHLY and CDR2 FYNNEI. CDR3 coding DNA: TGTGCCAGCATTCGAGACGGCAGCCTAGCGGGGGGCGTAGAGACCCAGTACTTC. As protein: CASIRDGSLAGGVETQYF. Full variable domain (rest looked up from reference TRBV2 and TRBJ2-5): EPEVTQTPSHQVTQMGQEVILRCVPISNHLYFYWYRQILGQKVEFLVSFYNNEISEKSEIFDDQFSVERPDGSNFTLKIRSTKLEDSAMYFCASIRDGSLAGGVETQYFGPGTRLLVL.

As DNA, the CDR3 is TGTGCCTGGGCTACAGGACAGCCAATCCCCGAGCAGTACTTC. This codes for CAWATGQPIPEQYF. The chain combines TRBV30 with TRBJ2-7; D possibly corresponds to TRBD1 (6 bases). The CDR3 spans 14 residues. Deletions cut 5 bases from V and 6 bases from J, with 20 bases between. Germline values: CDR1 GTSNPN, CDR2 SVGIG (reference sequence).

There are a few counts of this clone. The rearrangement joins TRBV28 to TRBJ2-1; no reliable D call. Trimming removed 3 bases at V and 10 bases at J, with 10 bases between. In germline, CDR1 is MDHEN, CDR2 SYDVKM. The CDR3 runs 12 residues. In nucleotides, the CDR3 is TGTGCCAGCAGTTTGCGGACGGCCGAGCAGTTCTTC. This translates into CASSLRTAEQFF.

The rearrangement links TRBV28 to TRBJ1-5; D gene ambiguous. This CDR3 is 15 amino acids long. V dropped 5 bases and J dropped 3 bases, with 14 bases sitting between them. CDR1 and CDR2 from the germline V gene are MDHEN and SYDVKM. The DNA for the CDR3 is TGTGCCAGCAGTCCAACGTGGCCGTCCAATCAGCCCCAGCATTTT. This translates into CASSPTWPSNQPQHF.

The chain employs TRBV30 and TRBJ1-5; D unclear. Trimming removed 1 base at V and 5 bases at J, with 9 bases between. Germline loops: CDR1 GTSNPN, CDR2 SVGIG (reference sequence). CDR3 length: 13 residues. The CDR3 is CAWSDTADQPQHF. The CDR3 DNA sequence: TGTGCCTGGAGTGACACAGCAGATCAGCCCCAGCATTTT.

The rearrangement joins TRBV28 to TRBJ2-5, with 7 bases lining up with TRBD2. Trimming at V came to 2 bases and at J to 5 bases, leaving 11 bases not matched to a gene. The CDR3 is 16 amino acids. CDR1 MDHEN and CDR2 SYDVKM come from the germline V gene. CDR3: CASSLTVPGGGETQYF. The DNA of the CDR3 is TGTGCCAGCAGTTTAACCGTTCCGGGGGGAGGGGAGACCCAGTACTTC.

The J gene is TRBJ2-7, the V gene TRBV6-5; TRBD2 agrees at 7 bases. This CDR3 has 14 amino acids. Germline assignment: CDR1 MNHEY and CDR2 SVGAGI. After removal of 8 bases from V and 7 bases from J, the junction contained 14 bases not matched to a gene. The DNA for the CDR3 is TGTGCCAGCGGGCGGGCTAGCGGATTCGGGGAGCAGTACTTC. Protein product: CASGRASGFGEQYF.

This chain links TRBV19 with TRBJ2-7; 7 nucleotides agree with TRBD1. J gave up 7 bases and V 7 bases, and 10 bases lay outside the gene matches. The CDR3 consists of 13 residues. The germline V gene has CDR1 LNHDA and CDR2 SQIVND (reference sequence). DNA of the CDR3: TGTGCCAGTACCCCAGAGGGGGCGAGGGAGCAGTACTTC. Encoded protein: CASTPEGAREQYF.

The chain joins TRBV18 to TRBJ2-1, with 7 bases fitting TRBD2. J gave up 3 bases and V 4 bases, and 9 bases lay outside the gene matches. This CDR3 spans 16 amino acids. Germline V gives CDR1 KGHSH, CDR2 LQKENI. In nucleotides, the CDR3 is TGTGCCAGCTCACTAGTGGGGGGGGATCGCTACAATGAGCAGTTCTTC. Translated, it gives CASSLVGGDRYNEQFF.

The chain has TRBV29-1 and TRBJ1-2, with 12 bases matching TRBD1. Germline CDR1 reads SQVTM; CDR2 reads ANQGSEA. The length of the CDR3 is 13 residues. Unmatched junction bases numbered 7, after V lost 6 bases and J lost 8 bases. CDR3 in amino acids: CSVAGTGGLGYTF. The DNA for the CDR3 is TGCAGCGTAGCCGGGACAGGGGGCTTGGGCTACACCTTC.

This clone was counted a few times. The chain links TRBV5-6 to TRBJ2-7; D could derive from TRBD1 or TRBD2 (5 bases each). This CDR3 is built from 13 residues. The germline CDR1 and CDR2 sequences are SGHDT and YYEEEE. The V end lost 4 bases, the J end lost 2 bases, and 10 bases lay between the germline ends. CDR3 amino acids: CASSMGPAYEQYF. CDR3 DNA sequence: TGTGCCAGCAGCATGGGACCAGCCTACGAGCAGTACTTC.

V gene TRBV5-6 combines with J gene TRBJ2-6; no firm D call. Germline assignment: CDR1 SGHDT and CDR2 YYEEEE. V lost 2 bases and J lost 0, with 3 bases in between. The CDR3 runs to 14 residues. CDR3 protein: CASSFRSGANVLTF. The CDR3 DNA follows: TGTGCCAGCAGCTTCCGCTCTGGGGCCAACGTCCTGACTTTC.

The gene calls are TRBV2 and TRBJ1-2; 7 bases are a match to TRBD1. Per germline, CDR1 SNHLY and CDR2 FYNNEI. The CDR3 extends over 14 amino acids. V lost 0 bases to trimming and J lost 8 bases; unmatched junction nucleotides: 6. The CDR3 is CASSEALIGGGYTF. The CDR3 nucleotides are TGTGCCAGCAGTGAAGCGCTTATAGGGGGCGGCTACACCTTC.

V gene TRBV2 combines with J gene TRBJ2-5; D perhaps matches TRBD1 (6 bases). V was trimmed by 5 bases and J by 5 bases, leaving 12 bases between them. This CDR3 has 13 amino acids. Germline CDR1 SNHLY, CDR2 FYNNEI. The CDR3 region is CASSQTGKETQYF. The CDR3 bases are TGTGCCAGCAGTCAAACAGGGAAGGAGACCCAGTACTTC.

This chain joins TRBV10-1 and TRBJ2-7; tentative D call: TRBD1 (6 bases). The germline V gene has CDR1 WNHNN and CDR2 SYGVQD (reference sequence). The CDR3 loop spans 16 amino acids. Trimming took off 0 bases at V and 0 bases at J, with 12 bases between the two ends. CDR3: CASSESKQGNSYEQYF. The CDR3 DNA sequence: TGCGCCAGCAGTGAGTCGAAACAGGGCAACTCCTACGAGCAGTACTTC.

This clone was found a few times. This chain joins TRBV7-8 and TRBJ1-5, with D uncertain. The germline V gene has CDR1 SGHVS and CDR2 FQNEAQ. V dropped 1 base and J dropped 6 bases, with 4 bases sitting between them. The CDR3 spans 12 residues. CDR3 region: CASSLGPQPQHF. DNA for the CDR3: TGTGCCAGCAGCTTAGGGCCTCAGCCCCAGCATTTT. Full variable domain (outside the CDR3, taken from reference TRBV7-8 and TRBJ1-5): GAGVSQSPRYKVAKRGQDVALRCDPISGHVSLFWYQQALGQGPEFLTYFQNEAQLDKSGLPSDRFFAERPEGSVSTLKIQRTQQEDSAVYLCASSLGPQPQHFGDGTRLSIL.

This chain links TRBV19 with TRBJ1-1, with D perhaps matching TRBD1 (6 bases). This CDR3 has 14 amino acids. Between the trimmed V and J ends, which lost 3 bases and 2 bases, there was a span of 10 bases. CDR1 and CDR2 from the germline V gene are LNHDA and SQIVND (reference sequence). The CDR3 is CASSMSTGNTEAFF. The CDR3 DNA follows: TGTGCCAGTAGTATGTCGACAGGCAACACTGAAGCTTTCTTT.